This T cell receptor (beta chain) is drawn from a study of shared clonotypes between healthy human individuals. Measured with immunoSEQ multiplex PCR; TCRdb has only the in-frame clones, and not every one. Of some 510,000 clones in the sample, approximately 79% were seen once. Whole-study findings and limits: Sharing of clonotypes among donors was expected to vary with sequencing depth.

Details on this clone: The antigen remains unidentified.

The source is a middle-aged woman in good health. Some clones in this sample may be carry-over from other donors' samples. Sequenced material: PBMCs.

CDR3 sequence reads: CAISRQGNTEAFF. DNA of the CDR3: TGTGCCATCAGCCGACAGGGAAACACTGAAGCTTTCTTT. The genes are TRBV10-3 and TRBJ1-1, with 7 positions matching TRBD1. With 6 bases clipped from V and 2 bases from J, the junction kept 3 bases outside the gene matches. The CDR3 sequence is 13 residues long. Germline loops: CDR1 ENHRY, CDR2 SYGVKD.